This note documents a single T cell receptor (beta chain) sequence. Its antigen is not identified. Arm-PCR of CDR3 regions and iRepertoire HTBI primers were the basis on which TCR beta libraries were built. TCRdb re-called the multiplex PCR reads through MiXCR, storing one row per CDR3 protein. The sample yields 400,000 to 500,000 distinct CDR3 sequences, 15% seen once. Time point in this sample: newly diagnosed GD, antithyroid drugs for less than 3 months. Generation of the TCR library employed RNA extracted from PBMCs. These data originate in a study of regulatory T cells in long-lasting Graves disease. Background on the study: Graves' patients with a new diagnosis had received antithyroid drugs under 3 months. Study results and limitations: Persistent disease was characterized by preferential usage of TRBV28, TRBJ1-2 and TRBJ2-5.

Germline CDR1 reads KGHDR; CDR2 reads SFDVKD. CDR3 length: 13 amino acids. V lost 6 bases and J 4 bases, leaving 9 bases between the germline ends. The same data also went into a second study, on T cells in Graves' hyperthyroidism and ophthalmopathy. From that paper: Calling Graves' hyperthyroidism stable meant ophthalmopathy did not progress within 18 months. The HTBI primer set served for first-round RT-PCR of the TCR CDR3.

The V call is TRBV24-1, the J call TRBJ2-1; possibly TRBD2 for D (6 bases). This clonotype originated in a woman aged 25-40 years with Graves disease. Sequenced material: peripheral blood mononuclear cells (PBMCs), taken at new diagnosis, from a patient treated with antithyroid drugs. CDR3 in DNA: TGTGCCACCAGTTCTAGCGAGTACAATGAGCAGTTCTTC. Translated, it gives CATSSSEYNEQFF.